One sample yielded the 10 T cell receptor beta chains listed below, sequenced in a study of technical replicates of blood from a few donors. The assay was immunoSEQ multiplex PCR, and TCRdb's table has in-frame clones only and misses some. The top ten clones hold 0.2% to 0.25% of a sample with 100,000 or so clones, nearly 96% of them seen once. The sequencing input was T cells isolated from PBMCs. The source is a human donor in good health.

The V gene is TRBV7-2, the J gene TRBJ2-7, with D perhaps TRBD1 (6 bases). Germline loops: CDR1 SGHTA, CDR2 FQGNSA. The V end lost 5 bases, the J end lost 0 bases, and 14 bases lay between the germline ends. This CDR3 contains 15 residues. CDR3 sequence (DNA): TGTGCCAGCAGCCCGCAGACAGGAAGCTCCTACGAGCAGTACTTC. Amino acids: CASSPQTGSSYEQYF.

The chain recombines TRBV27 with TRBJ2-7, with 9 bases fitting TRBD1. The CDR3 contains 13 residues. V lost 8 bases, J lost 7 bases, and 9 bases stayed unmatched. Germline V gene sequence: CDR1 MNHEY, CDR2 SMNVEV (reference sequence). The CDR3 region has the DNA TGTGCCAGCTCCACAGGGGGCACTCGAGAGCAGTACTTC. It translates to CASSTGGTREQYF.

Comments on this clone: Other DNA variants within this sample encode the same CDR3. The chain is built from TRBV7-9 and TRBJ1-1; 7 bases match TRBD1. V lost 6 bases, J lost 6 bases, and 4 bases stayed unmatched. CDR3 length: 12 amino acids. Germline CDR1 and CDR2: SEHNR and FQNEAQ (reference sequence). The CDR3 DNA reads as TGTGCCAGCAGTCGCCAGGGGGCTGAAGCTTTCTTT. Its translation is CASSRQGAEAFF. Variable domain in full (rest from reference TRBV7-9 and TRBJ1-1): DTGVSQNPRHKITKRGQNVTFRCDPISEHNRLYWYRQTLGQGPEFLTYFQNEAQLEKSRLLSDRFSAERPKGSFSTLEIQRTEQGDSAMYLCASSRQGAEAFFGQGTRLTVV.

This clone occurred once. The chain has TRBV7-2 and TRBJ2-3; D might be TRBD1 (5 bases). This CDR3 region has 16 residues. Germline CDR1 SGHTA, CDR2 FQGNSA. Deletions cut 6 bases from V and 7 bases from J, with 23 bases between. The chain's CDR3 is CASSNLAGHRRNTQYF. The CDR3 DNA follows: TGTGCCAGCAGTAATCTCGCAGGGCACCGCCGGAATACGCAGTATTTT.

This clone was detected only once. The chain is built from TRBV4-2 and TRBJ2-4, with 7 bases identical to TRBD2. The germline V gene has CDR1 LGHNA and CDR2 YNFKEQ. The CDR3 consists of 17 residues. The junction had 14 bases not matched to a gene; V was cut back by 1 base and J by 8 bases. The CDR3 here is CASSQVIIRGGGYIQYF. CDR3 DNA sequence: TGTGCCAGCAGCCAAGTCATCATCCGCGGCGGGGGTTACATTCAGTACTTC.

The rearrangement links TRBV5-1 to TRBJ2-2, with a tentative D call TRBD1 (5 bases). Per the germline V gene, CDR1 is SGHRS and CDR2 is YFSETQ. CDR3 length equals 15 residues. V was trimmed by 1 base and J by 1 base, leaving 8 bases between them. CDR3 region: CASSLTGLNTGELFF. CDR3 sequence (DNA): TGCGCCAGCAGCTTGACAGGCCTGAACACCGGGGAGCTGTTTTTT.

The CDR3 nucleotides are TGTGCCAGCAGCTTAAACGGTCAGCCCCAGCATTTT. It translates to CASSLNGQPQHF. The chain has TRBV7-9 and TRBJ1-5; D unclear. Germline V gene sequence: CDR1 SEHNR, CDR2 FQNEAQ (reference sequence). V lost 2 bases, J lost 6 bases, and 5 bases lay in between. This CDR3 region has 12 residues.

V and J are TRBV9 and TRBJ2-2, with 8 bases lining up with TRBD2. J gave up 1 base and V 0 bases, and 2 bases lay outside the gene matches. The CDR3 is 16 amino acids. Germline assignment: CDR1 SGDLS and CDR2 YYNGEE. CDR3 DNA: TGTGCCAGCAGCGTAGAGGCGGGGGGGAACACCGGGGAGCTGTTTTTT. Amino acids: CASSVEAGGNTGELFF.

The V call is TRBV25-1, the J call TRBJ2-1; tentative D call: TRBD2 (6 bases). V lost 4 bases, J lost 0 bases, and 7 bases lay in between. This CDR3 has 14 amino acids. CDR1 MGHDK and CDR2 SYGVNS come from the germline V gene. CDR3 in DNA: TGTGCCAGCAGTGCGGGGGACTCCTACAATGAGCAGTTCTTC. This codes for CASSAGDSYNEQFF.

This chain connects TRBV4-2 to TRBJ1-4; 11 nucleotides line up with TRBD1. CDR1 and CDR2 (germline): LGHNA, YNFKEQ. The CDR3 consists of 16 residues. The V and J ends lost 3 bases and 7 bases, in that order; junction bases with no gene match: 7. Here the CDR3 DNA reads TGTGCCAGCAGCCAGGACGGACAGGGGGCGAGTGAAAAACTGTTTTTT. Translated, it gives CASSQDGQGASEKLFF.